The clone carrying this T cell receptor (beta chain) has a handful of counts. Its specificity is unknown. Germline CDR1 and CDR2: KGHSH and LQKENI. The CDR3 has 15 amino acids. Germline trimming cut 5 bases from V and 4 bases from J; bases unmatched to any gene: 6. These data originate in a study of T-cell memory formation after mild COVID-19. TCRdb re-derived calls from the 5' RACE reads in MiXCR, one entry per CDR3 protein. The sample has about 130,000 distinct CDR3 sequences, roughly 6.2% seen once. Notes on the study in general: CD4+ clones that contracted lay mainly in CM and EM; CD8+ ones lay in EMRA.

Input material: PBMCs or a T cell subset sorted from them (not recorded which). The sequence came from an adult woman who had mild COVID-19 (a few samples of this study predate the infection). Cell type and time point are not known. V and J are TRBV18 and TRBJ2-7; the match to TRBD1 covers 12 bases. CDR3 sequence (DNA): TGTGCCAGCTCAGCGCCGGGACAGGGGGCTTACGAGCAGTACTTC. This translates into CASSAPGQGAYEQYF.